This T cell receptor (beta chain) was identified in a study of CD8 T cells in ankylosing spondylitis. The trim removed 3 bases at V and 3 bases at J, leaving 4 bases unmatched. The CDR3 totals 15 residues. Germline values: CDR1 KGHSH, CDR2 LQKENI. As for this clonotype: What it binds is unknown.

Libraries of TCR beta came from quantitative 5'-RACE with molecular barcodes. TCRdb processed the 5' RACE reads anew with MiXCR; each CDR3 protein has one entry. This table holds about 390,000 distinct CDR3 sequences, approximately 20% found once. Study-level points and caveats: A TCR beta motif made of fewer than ten highly homologous variants seemed typical of ankylosing spondylitis blood. With a CD8+ phenotype, disease-linked clones were relatively rare in peripheral blood. The study looked at matched synovial fluid samples from ankylosing spondylitis patients. Disease-linked clones were reported to be significantly enriched there.

The chain links TRBV18 to TRBJ2-1, with 8 bases fitting TRBD2. Sequenced: blood, either unsorted or a sorted T cell fraction (not recorded which). This TCR was sampled from a male donor with ankylosing spondylitis. CDR3 nucleotide sequence: TGTGCCAGCTCACCCAACAGCGGGGGCTACAATGAGCAGTTCTTC. This codes for CASSPNSGGYNEQFF.